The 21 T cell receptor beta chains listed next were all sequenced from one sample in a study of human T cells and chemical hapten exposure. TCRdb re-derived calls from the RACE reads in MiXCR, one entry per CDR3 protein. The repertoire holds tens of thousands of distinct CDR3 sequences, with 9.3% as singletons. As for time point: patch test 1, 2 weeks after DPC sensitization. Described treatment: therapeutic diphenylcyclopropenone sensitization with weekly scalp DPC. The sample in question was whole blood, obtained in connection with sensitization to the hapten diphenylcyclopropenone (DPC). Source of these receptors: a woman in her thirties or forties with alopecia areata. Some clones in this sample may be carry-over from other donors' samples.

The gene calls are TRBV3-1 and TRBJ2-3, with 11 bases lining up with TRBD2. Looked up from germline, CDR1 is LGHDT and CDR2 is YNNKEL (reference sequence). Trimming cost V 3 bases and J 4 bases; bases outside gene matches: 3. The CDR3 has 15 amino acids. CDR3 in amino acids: CASSQTSGDSDTQYF. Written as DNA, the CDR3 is TGTGCCAGCAGCCAGACTAGCGGGGATTCAGATACGCAGTATTTT.

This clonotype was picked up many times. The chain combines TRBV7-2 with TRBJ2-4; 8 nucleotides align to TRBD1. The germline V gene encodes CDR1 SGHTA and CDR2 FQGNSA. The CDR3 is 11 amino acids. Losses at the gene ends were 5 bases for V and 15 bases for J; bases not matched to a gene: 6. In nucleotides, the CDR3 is TGTGCCAGCAGCACGGACAGGGCGATGTACTTC. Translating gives CASSTDRAMYF.

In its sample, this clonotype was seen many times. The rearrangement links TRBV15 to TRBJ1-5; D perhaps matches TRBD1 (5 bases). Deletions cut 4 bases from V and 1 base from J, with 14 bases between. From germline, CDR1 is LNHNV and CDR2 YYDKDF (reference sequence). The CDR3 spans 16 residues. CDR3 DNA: TGTGCCACCAGCACAGGGACTATTGCAAGCAATCAGCCCCAGCATTTT. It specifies CATSTGTIASNQPQHF.

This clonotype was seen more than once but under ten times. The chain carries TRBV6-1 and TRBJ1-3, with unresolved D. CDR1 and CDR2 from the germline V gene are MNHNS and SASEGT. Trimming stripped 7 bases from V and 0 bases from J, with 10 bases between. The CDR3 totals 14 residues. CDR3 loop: CASKPQASGNTIYF. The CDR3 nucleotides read TGTGCCAGCAAGCCCCAAGCCTCTGGAAACACCATATATTTT.

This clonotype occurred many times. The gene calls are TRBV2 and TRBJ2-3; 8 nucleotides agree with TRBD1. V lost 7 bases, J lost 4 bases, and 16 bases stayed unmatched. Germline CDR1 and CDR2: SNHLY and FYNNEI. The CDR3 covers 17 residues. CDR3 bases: TGTGCCAGCAAATTATGGACAGGGTTGTTTTCCGCAGATACGCAGTATTTT. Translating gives CASKLWTGLFSADTQYF.

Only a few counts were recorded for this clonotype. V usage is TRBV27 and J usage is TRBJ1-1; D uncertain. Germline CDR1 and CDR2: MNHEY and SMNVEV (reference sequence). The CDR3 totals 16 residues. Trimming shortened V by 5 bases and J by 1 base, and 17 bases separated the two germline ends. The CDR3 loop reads CASSPLTTDRNTEAFF. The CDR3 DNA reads TGTGCCAGCAGTCCCTTAACAACAGACCGGAACACTGAAGCTTTCTTT.

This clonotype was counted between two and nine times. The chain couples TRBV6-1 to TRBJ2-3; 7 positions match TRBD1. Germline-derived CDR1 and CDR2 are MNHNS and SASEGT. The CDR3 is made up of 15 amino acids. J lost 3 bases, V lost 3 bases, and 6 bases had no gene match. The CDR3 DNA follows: TGTGCCAGCAGTGATTTGGCAGGGGGAACAGATACGCAGTATTTT. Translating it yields CASSDLAGGTDTQYF.

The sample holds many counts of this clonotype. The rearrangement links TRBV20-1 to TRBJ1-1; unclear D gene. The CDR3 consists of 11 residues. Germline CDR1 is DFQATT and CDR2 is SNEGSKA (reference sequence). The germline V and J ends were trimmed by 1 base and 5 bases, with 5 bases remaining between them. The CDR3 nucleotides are TGCAGTGCTAGAGGGCTTACTGAAGCTTTCTTT. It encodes CSARGLTEAFF.

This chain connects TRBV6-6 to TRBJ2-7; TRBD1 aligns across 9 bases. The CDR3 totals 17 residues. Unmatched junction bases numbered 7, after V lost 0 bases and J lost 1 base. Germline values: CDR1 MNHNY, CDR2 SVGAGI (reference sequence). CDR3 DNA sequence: TGTGCCAGCAGTTACTCCCTCCAACAGGGGGCTTCCTACGAGCAGTACTTC. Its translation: CASSYSLQQGASYEQYF.

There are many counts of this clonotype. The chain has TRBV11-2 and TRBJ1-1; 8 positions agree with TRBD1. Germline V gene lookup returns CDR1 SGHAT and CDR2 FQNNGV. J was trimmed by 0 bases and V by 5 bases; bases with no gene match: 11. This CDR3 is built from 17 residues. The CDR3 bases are TGTGCCAGCAGCAGTGGGCAGGGGGCTTACATGAACACTGAAGCTTTCTTT. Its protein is CASSSGQGAYMNTEAFF.

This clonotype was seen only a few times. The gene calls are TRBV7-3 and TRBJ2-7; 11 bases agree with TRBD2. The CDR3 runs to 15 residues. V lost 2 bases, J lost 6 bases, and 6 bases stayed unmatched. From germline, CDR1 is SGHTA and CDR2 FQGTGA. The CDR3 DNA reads TGTGCCAGCAGCTTAGCTGGGACTAGCGGTTTCGAGCAGTACTTC. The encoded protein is CASSLAGTSGFEQYF.

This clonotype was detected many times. Here the CDR3 reads CSATVRSGPDTQYF. In DNA, the CDR3 is TGCAGCGCCACGGTTCGGTCTGGCCCAGATACGCAGTATTTT. The gene calls are TRBV29-1 and TRBJ2-3, with D hard to call. This CDR3 comprises 14 residues. From germline, CDR1 is SQVTM and CDR2 ANQGSEA. V was trimmed by 7 bases and J by 4 bases, leaving 18 bases between them.

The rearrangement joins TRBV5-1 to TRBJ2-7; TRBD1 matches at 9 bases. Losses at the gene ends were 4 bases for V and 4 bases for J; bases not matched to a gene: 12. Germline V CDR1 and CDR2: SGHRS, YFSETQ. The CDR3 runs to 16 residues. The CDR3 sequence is CASSPQPGQGSYEQYF. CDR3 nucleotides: TGCGCCAGCAGCCCTCAACCGGGACAGGGTTCGTACGAGCAGTACTTC.

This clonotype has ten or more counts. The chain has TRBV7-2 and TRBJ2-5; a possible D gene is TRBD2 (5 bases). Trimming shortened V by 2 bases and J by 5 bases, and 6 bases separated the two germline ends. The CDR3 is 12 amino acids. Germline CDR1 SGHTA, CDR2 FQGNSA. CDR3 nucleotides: TGTGCCAGCAGCTTATCGGGGGAGACCCAGTACTTC. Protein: CASSLSGETQYF. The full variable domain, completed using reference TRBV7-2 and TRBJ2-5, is GAGVSQSPSNKVTEKGKDVELRCDPISGHTALYWYRQSLGQGLEFLIYFQGNSAPDKSGLPSDRFSAERTGGSVSTLTIQRTQQEDSAVYLCASSLSGETQYFGPGTRLLVL.

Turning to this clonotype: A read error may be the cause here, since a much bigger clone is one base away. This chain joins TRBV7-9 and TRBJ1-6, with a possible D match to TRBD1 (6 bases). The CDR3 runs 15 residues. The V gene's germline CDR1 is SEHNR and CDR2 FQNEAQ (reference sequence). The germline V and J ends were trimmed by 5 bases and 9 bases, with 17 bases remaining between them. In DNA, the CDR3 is TGTGCCAGCAGCACCCCGGAACAGGGCCCTTCACCCCTCCACTTT. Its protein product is CASSTPEQGPSPLHF.

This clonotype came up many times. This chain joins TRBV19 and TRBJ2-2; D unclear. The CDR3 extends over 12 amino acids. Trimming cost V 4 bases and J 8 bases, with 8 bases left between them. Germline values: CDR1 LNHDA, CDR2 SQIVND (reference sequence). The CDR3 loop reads CASSTFRGELFF. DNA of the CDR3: TGTGCCAGTAGTACTTTCAGAGGGGAGCTGTTTTTT.

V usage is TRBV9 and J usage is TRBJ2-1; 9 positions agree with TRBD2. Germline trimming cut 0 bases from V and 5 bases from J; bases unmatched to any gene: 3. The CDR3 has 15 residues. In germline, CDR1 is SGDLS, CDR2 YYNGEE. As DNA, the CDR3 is TGTGCCAGCAGCGTAGCGCGGGGGGGCGACAATGAGCAGTTCTTC. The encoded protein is CASSVARGGDNEQFF.

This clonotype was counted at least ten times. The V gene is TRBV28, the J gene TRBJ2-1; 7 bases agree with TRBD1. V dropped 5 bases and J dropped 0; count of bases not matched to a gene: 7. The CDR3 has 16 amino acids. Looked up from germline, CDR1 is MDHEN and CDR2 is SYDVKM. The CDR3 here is CASSPRQGGSYNEQFF. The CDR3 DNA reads TGTGCCAGCAGTCCAAGACAGGGTGGCTCCTACAATGAGCAGTTCTTC.

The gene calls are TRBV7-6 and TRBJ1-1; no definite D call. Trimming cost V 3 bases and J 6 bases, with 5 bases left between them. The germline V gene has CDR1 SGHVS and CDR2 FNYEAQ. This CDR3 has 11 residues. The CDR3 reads CASSFPPEAFF. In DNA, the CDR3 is TGTGCCAGCAGCTTCCCCCCTGAAGCTTTCTTT.

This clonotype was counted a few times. The CDR3: CASSQLEGEAFF. The CDR3 DNA reads as TGTGCCAGCTCCCAACTAGAAGGTGAAGCTTTCTTT. V and J are TRBV18 and TRBJ1-1, with unresolved D. V gave up 6 bases and J gave up 7 bases, with 12 bases separating them. Germline-derived CDR1 and CDR2 are KGHSH and LQKENI. The CDR3 is 12 residues long.

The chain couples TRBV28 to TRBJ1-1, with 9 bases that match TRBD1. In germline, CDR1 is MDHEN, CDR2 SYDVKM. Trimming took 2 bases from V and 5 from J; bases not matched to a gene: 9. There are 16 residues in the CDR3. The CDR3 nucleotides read TGTGCCAGCAGTTTAGTATACGACAGGGGGGATACTGAAGCTTTCTTT. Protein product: CASSLVYDRGDTEAFF.